A single TCR beta chain is shown here with its context. Between the trimmed V and J ends, which lost 5 bases and 8 bases, there was a span of 15 bases. This CDR3 has 13 residues. The germline CDR1 and CDR2 sequences are SEHNR and FQNEAQ (reference sequence). This entry is derived from a study of OX40 agonist ivuxolimab in advanced cancers. The data were produced by immunoSEQ multiplex PCR, yet TCRdb's version contains in-frame clones alone and is incomplete. Altogether around 37,000 clones are present, 65% to 90% being singletons, with the ten largest covering roughly 19%. The sequencing here drew on CD4+ or CD8+ T cells sorted from blood, taken in a trial of the OX40 agonist ivuxolimab. This TCR derives from an adult with an advanced solid tumor such as melanoma, head and neck, liver or kidney cancer. This rearrangement joins TRBV7-9 to TRBJ1-1; possible D gene TRBD1, 5 bases. CDR3 residues: CASSLGGAAEAFF. DNA of the CDR3: TGTGCCAGCAGCCTGGGCGGGGCAGCAGAAGCTTTCTTT.